The present T cell receptor (beta chain) was sequenced within a study of shared clonotypes between healthy human individuals. Whole-study results and caveats: Blood was the sole source, and tissue repertoires probably differ.

For sorted subsets, about 200 ng DNA per replicate equaled some 27,000 T cell genomes. Original analysis: Quality scores were absent from the junction-only immunoSEQ sequences, so filtering differed. Data came from immunoSEQ multiplex PCR; TCRdb stores just in-frame clones and leaves some out. V and J calls and clone size come straight from that table; D and trimming were deduced from the DNA. The sample carries about 2.4 million clones, under 95% recorded once. CDR1 and CDR2 (germline): GTSNPN, SVGIG (reference sequence). CDR3 length: 13 amino acids. V gave up 7 bases and J gave up 1 base; unmatched junction bases: 5. Concerning this clone itself: Antigen: not known.

This TCR was recovered from a man aged 18 to 30 in good health. Some clones in this sample may be carry-over from other donors' samples. Sequencing was carried out using naive CD4+ T cells from PBMCs. Subset defined: CD45RA+ positively selected. This sequence joins TRBV30 and TRBJ2-7, with 9 bases aligning to TRBD1. For the CDR3, the DNA is TGTGCCTCCGGACAGGGGTCTTCCTACGAGCAGTACTTC. Amino acid sequence: CASGQGSSYEQYF. Combining the CDR3 with reference TRBV30 and TRBJ2-7 gives the whole variable domain SQTIHQWPATLVQPVGSPLSLECTVEGTSNPNLYWYRQAAGRGLQLLFYSVGIGQISSEVPQNLSASRPQDRQFILSSKKLLLSDSGFYLCASGQGSSYEQYFGPGTRLTVT.